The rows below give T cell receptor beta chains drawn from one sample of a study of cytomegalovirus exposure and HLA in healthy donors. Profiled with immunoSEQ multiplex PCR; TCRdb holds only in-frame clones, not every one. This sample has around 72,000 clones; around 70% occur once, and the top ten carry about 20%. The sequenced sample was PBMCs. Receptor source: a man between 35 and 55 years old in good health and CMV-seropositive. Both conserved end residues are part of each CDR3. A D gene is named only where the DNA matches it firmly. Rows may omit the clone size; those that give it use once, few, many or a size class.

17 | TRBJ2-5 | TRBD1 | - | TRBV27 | CASSLGGQGAFGETQYF | TGTGCCAGCAGTTTAGGGGGACAGGGGGCTTTTGGAGAGACCCAGTACTTC
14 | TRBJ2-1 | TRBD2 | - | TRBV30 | CAWNLGTSYNEQFF | TGTGCCTGGAATCTGGGGACTAGTTACAATGAGCAGTTCTTC
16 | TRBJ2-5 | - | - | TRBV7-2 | CASSLGTIRTLETQYF | TGTGCCAGCAGCTTAGGGACAATAAGGACATTGGAGACCCAGTACTTC
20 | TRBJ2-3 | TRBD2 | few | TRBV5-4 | CASGYPSELGTSESTDTQYF | TGTGCCAGCGGCTATCCTTCCGAACTTGGGACTAGCGAGAGCACAGATACGCAGTATTTT
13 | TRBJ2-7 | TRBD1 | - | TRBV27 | CASSRDSSYEQYF | TGTGCCAGCAGCCGGGACAGCTCCTACGAGCAGTACTTC
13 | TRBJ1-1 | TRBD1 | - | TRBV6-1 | CASSEDIDRAAFF | TGTGCCAGCAGTGAAGACATAGACAGGGCAGCTTTCTTT
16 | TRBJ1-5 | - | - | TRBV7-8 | CASSPGRGGTNQPQHF | TGTGCCAGCAGCCCCGGCCGCGGTGGAACGAACCAGCCCCAGCATTTT
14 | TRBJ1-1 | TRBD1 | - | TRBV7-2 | CASSSQGANTEAFF | TGTGCCAGCAGCTCCCAGGGGGCGAATACTGAAGCTTTCTTT
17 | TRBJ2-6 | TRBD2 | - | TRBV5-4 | CASAGAGAPPGANVLTF | TGTGCCAGCGCTGGAGCGGGGGCCCCCCCCGGGGCCAACGTCCTGACTTTC
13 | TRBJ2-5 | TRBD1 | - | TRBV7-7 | CASSFDREETQYF | TGTGCTAGCAGCTTCGACAGGGAAGAGACCCAGTACTTC
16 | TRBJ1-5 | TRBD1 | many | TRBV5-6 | CASSWGGTGGGQPQHF | TGTGCCAGCAGCTGGGGGGGGACAGGGGGAGGTCAGCCCCAGCATTTT
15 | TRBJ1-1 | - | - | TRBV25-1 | CASSELNPVNTEAFF | TGTGCCAGCAGTGAACTTAATCCGGTGAACACTGAAGCTTTCTTT
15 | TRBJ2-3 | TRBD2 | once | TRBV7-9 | CASSTSGSSTDTQYF | TGTGCCAGCAGCACTAGCGGTTCTAGCACAGATACGCAGTATTTT
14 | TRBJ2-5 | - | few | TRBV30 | CAWSVGGAQETQYF | TGTGCCTGGAGTGTTGGAGGGGCTCAAGAGACCCAGTACTTC
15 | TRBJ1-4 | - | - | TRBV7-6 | CASSLRRGYNEKLFF | TGTGCCAGCAGCCTTCGTCGAGGGTATAATGAAAAACTGTTTTTT